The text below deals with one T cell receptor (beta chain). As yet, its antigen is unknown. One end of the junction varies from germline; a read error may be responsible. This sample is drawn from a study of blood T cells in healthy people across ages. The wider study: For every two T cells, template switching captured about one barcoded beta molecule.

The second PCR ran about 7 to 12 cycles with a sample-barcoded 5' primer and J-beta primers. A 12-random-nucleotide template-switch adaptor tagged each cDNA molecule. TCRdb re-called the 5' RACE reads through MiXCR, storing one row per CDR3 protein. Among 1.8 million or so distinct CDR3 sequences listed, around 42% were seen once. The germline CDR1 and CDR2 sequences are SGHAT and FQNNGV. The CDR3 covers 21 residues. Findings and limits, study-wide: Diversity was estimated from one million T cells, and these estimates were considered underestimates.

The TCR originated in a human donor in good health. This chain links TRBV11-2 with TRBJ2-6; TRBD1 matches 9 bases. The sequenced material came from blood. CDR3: CTSSLGTQWDRAFSGANVLTF. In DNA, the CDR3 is TGTACCAGCAGCTTAGGGACGCAGTGGGACAGGGCTTTCTCTGGGGCCAACGTCCTGACTTTC. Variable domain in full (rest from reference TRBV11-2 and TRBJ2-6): EAGVAQSPRYKIIEKRQSVAFWCNPISGHATLYWYQQILGQGPKLLIQFQNNGVVDDSQLPKDRFSAERLKGVDSTLKIQPAKLEDSAVYLCTSSLGTQWDRAFSGANVLTFGAGSRLTVL.